Shown below are 30 T cell receptor beta chains from a single sample sequenced in a study of blood T cell repertoires in COVID-19. Profiling relied on immunoSEQ multiplex PCR, and the TCRdb table lists in-frame clones only, not all of them. The table shows about 64,000 clones, with approximately 83% occurring only once. Source material: peripheral blood. The receptors were gathered from a man between 35 and 55 years old with acute or convalescent COVID-19.

The CDR3 region is CASSYGQVGELFF. CDR3 nucleotides: TGTGCCAGCAGTTACGGGCAGGTCGGGGAGCTGTTTTTT. The rearrangement links TRBV6-2 or TRBV6-3 to TRBJ2-2, with D uncertain. Germline V gives CDR1 MNHEY, CDR2 SVGEGT. This CDR3 has 13 residues. Trimming removed 2 bases from V and 7 bases from J, with 8 bases in between.

The chain couples TRBV5-6 to TRBJ1-1; 7 bases match TRBD1. The CDR3 contains 16 residues. Germline V gene data show CDR1 as SGHDT and CDR2 as YYEEEE. V shed 5 bases and J 4 bases; nucleotides not matched to a gene: 14. CDR3 nucleotides: TGTGCCAGCAGTTTCTACGGGACAGTCGTAGGCACTGAAGCTTTCTTT. Residues: CASSFYGTVVGTEAFF.

The chain carries TRBV28 and TRBJ1-2; D might be TRBD1 (6 bases). The CDR3 consists of 16 residues. CDR1 is MDHEN, CDR2 SYDVKM, per germline. V lost 5 bases and J 0 bases, leaving 16 bases between the germline ends. The CDR3 is CASSPGQPRPNYGYTF. In nucleotides, the CDR3 is TGTGCCAGCAGTCCTGGACAGCCTAGGCCTAACTATGGCTACACCTTC.

The CDR3 here is CASSLGGRTEAFF. CDR3 DNA: TGTGCCAGCAGTTTAGGGGGGCGCACTGAAGCTTTCTTT. The rearrangement links TRBV12-3 or TRBV12-4 to TRBJ1-1; a weak D match, TRBD1 (6 bases). V gave up 1 base and J gave up 4 bases, with 7 bases separating them. This CDR3 contains 13 residues.

The V call is TRBV30, the J call TRBJ2-4; the match to TRBD2 covers 8 bases. After removal of 0 bases from V and 6 bases from J, the junction contained 4 bases not matched to a gene. Germline lookup yields CDR1 GTSNPN and CDR2 SVGIG (reference sequence). The CDR3 has 14 residues. CDR3 loop: CAWSVSLAGNIQYF. DNA for the CDR3: TGTGCCTGGAGTGTAAGTCTAGCGGGAAACATTCAGTACTTC.

The J gene is TRBJ1-5, the V gene TRBV7-6, with 8 nucleotides matching TRBD1. This CDR3 contains 14 residues. Losses at the gene ends were 4 bases for V and 2 bases for J; bases not matched to a gene: 1. Germline CDR1 and CDR2: SGHVS and FNYEAQ. The CDR3 nucleotides are TGTGCCAGCAGCTCGACAGGGGGCAATCAGCCCCAGCATTTT. Its protein is CASSSTGGNQPQHF.

The J gene is TRBJ1-1, the V gene TRBV6-5; D is undetermined. CDR3 length: 14 amino acids. The ends were cut back, 3 bases at V and 1 base at J, with 9 bases in the middle. Germline V gene sequence: CDR1 MNHEY, CDR2 SVGAGI. Written as DNA, the CDR3 is TGTGCCAGCAGTTATGCGGGTGAGAACACTGAAGCTTTCTTT. Translating it yields CASSYAGENTEAFF.

There are a few counts of this clone. The V call is TRBV12-3 or TRBV12-4, the J call TRBJ1-2, with D unclear. The CDR3 runs 13 residues. V lost 7 bases to trimming and J lost 1 base, with 10 bases between them. CDR3 protein: CASMKGSNYGYTF. The DNA of the CDR3 is TGTGCCAGCATGAAAGGGAGTAACTATGGCTACACCTTC.

This chain connects TRBV7-6 to TRBJ1-3, with no clear D. This CDR3 comprises 13 residues. Looked up from germline, CDR1 is SGHVS and CDR2 is FNYEAQ. The V and J ends lost 4 bases and 2 bases respectively, with 6 bases between them. CDR3 protein: CASSSGAGNTIYF. The CDR3 DNA sequence: TGTGCCAGCAGCTCAGGCGCTGGAAACACCATATATTTT.

The count of this clone is one. The chain employs TRBV11-3 and TRBJ2-5; a possible D gene is TRBD1 (5 bases). The germline V gene encodes CDR1 SGHNT and CDR2 YENEEA. The V gene lost 3 bases and the J gene lost 5 bases, with 13 bases spanning the gap. The CDR3 consists of 14 residues. The CDR3 DNA sequence: TGTGCCAGCAGCTTTCCGCAGGGTATGGAGACCCAGTACTTC. Translated: CASSFPQGMETQYF. Together with reference TRBV11-3 and TRBJ2-5, the CDR3 gives the full variable domain: EAGVVQSPRYKIIEKKQPVAFWCNPISGHNTLYWYLQNLGQGPELLIRYENEEAVDDSQLPKDRFSAERLKGVDSTLKIQPAELGDSAVYLCASSFPQGMETQYFGPGTRLLVL.

The chain uses TRBV11-2 and TRBJ2-7; no clear D gene. The CDR3 extends over 12 amino acids. Germline CDR1 reads SGHAT; CDR2 reads FQNNGV. The V end lost 7 bases, the J end lost 6 bases, and 13 bases lay between the germline ends. The CDR3: CASKEPYVEQYF. DNA for the CDR3: TGTGCCAGCAAGGAGCCCTACGTCGAGCAGTACTTC.

This clone was observed a handful of times. This chain connects TRBV3-1 (or the pseudogene TRBV3-2) to TRBJ1-3; TRBD1 is a possible D gene (5 bases). CDR3 length: 16 amino acids. Per germline, CDR1 LGHDT and CDR2 YNNKEL (reference sequence). With 1 base removed from V and 0 bases from J, the gap between germline ends came to 10 bases. The CDR3 sequence is CASSQATGISGNTIYF. CDR3 DNA sequence: TGTGCCAGCAGCCAAGCTACAGGTATCTCTGGAAACACCATATATTTT.

This rearrangement joins TRBV3-1 (or the pseudogene TRBV3-2) to TRBJ2-7, with TRBD2 matching over 7 bases. This CDR3 comprises 14 residues. V shed 1 base, J shed 7 bases, and the junction held 7 bases outside the gene matches. CDR1 is LGHDT, CDR2 YNNKEL, per germline (reference sequence). Here the CDR3 DNA reads TGTGCCAGCAGCCAAGGGGGAGGGGCCTGGGAGCAGTACTTC. As protein: CASSQGGGAWEQYF.

The chain carries TRBV11-2 and TRBJ2-2; weak D call: TRBD2 (6 bases). The CDR3 has 16 amino acids. The germline V gene has CDR1 SGHAT and CDR2 FQNNGV. The germline V and J ends were trimmed by 3 bases and 0 bases, with 11 bases remaining between them. CDR3 residues: CASSFRGYTNTGELFF. In DNA form, the CDR3 reads TGTGCCAGCAGCTTTCGGGGGTATACGAACACCGGGGAGCTGTTTTTT. Full variable domain (outside the CDR3, taken from reference TRBV11-2 and TRBJ2-2): EAGVAQSPRYKIIEKRQSVAFWCNPISGHATLYWYQQILGQGPKLLIQFQNNGVVDDSQLPKDRFSAERLKGVDSTLKIQPAKLEDSAVYLCASSFRGYTNTGELFFGEGSRLTVL.

This chain uses TRBV6-5 with TRBJ2-5; 8 bases are a match to TRBD2. Germline V gene sequence: CDR1 MNHEY, CDR2 SVGAGI. With 2 bases clipped from V and 5 bases from J, the junction kept 7 bases outside the gene matches. The CDR3 sequence is 15 residues long. CDR3: CASSYASGGWETQYF. The DNA of the CDR3 is TGTGCCAGCAGTTACGCCAGCGGGGGCTGGGAGACCCAGTACTTC.

The CDR3 DNA reads as TGTGCCAGCAGCCAAGAGGGCCCAAACCCCTCCTACGAGCAGTACTTC. It translates to CASSQEGPNPSYEQYF. The rearrangement joins TRBV3-1 (or the pseudogene TRBV3-2) to TRBJ2-7; no firm D call. CDR3 length: 16 amino acids. CDR1 and CDR2 from the germline V gene are LGHDT and YNNKEL (reference sequence). Trimming pared 0 bases from V and 0 bases from J, leaving 12 bases between.

CDR3 sequence: CASSQDRTDLYGYTF. The CDR3 region has the DNA TGCGCCAGCAGCCAAGATCGGACAGACCTATATGGCTACACCTTC. J is TRBJ1-2 and V is TRBV4-1, with a weak D call TRBD1 (6 bases). Germline V gene data show CDR1 as MGHRA and CDR2 as YSYEKL. Deletions cut 0 bases from V and 5 bases from J, with 13 bases between. This CDR3 spans 15 amino acids.

The rearrangement joins TRBV28 to TRBJ1-2, with D perhaps TRBD1 (6 bases). Per the germline V gene, CDR1 is MDHEN and CDR2 is SYDVKM. Trimming stripped 5 bases from V and 7 bases from J, with 11 bases between. The CDR3 consists of 12 residues. CDR3 amino acids: CASSLTGSGYTF. The CDR3 nucleotides are TGTGCCAGCAGTCTTACAGGGTCTGGCTACACCTTC.

The V gene is TRBV2, the J gene TRBJ1-4; no reliable D call. The CDR3 runs to 16 residues. Per the germline V gene, CDR1 is SNHLY and CDR2 is FYNNEI. V shed 8 bases and J shed 6 bases, with 22 bases lying between them. The CDR3 nucleotides are TGTGCCAGCTCGCGGGCGCGGGCCCCCCCTGATGAAAAACTGTTTTTT. This sequence encodes CASSRARAPPDEKLFF.

The J gene is TRBJ1-1, the V gene TRBV10-3, with 7 bases that match TRBD1. Germline V gene data show CDR1 as ENHRY and CDR2 as SYGVKD. The CDR3 contains 18 residues. J gave up 0 bases and V 0 bases, and 10 bases lay outside the gene matches. The CDR3 is CAISESSRPGGMNTEAFF. Here the CDR3 DNA reads TGTGCCATCAGTGAGTCGAGCCGGCCAGGGGGGATGAACACTGAAGCTTTCTTT.

This clone occurred once. CDR3: CASSLNLRETQYF. As DNA, the CDR3 is TGTGCCAGCAGCTTAAATTTGAGGGAGACCCAGTACTTC. The chain employs TRBV7-3 and TRBJ2-5, with D unclear. The CDR3 contains 13 residues. Per the germline V gene, CDR1 is SGHTA and CDR2 is FQGTGA. V shed 1 base and J shed 5 bases, with 8 bases lying between them.

V gene TRBV11-3 combines with J gene TRBJ2-3; 8 nucleotides line up with TRBD2. Germline V gene sequence: CDR1 SGHNT, CDR2 YENEEA. The CDR3 has 16 residues. J was trimmed by 2 bases and V by 5 bases; bases with no gene match: 9. CDR3 residues: CASSQSTGGPTDTQYF. CDR3 DNA sequence: TGTGCCAGCAGCCAGAGCACGGGGGGGCCCACAGATACGCAGTATTTT. Full variable domain (outside the CDR3, taken from reference TRBV11-3 and TRBJ2-3): EAGVVQSPRYKIIEKKQPVAFWCNPISGHNTLYWYLQNLGQGPELLIRYENEEAVDDSQLPKDRFSAERLKGVDSTLKIQPAELGDSAVYLCASSQSTGGPTDTQYFGPGTRLTVL.

V usage is TRBV21-1 and J usage is TRBJ1-4; the table's D call, TRBD1, was not checked against the DNA. TRBV21-1 is a recognized pseudogene. The length of the CDR3 is 15 residues. CDR3 protein: CASSSGQGRWEKLFF. CDR3 sequence (DNA): TGTGCCAGCAGCTCTGGACAGGGCCGGTGGGAAAAACTGTTTTTT.

This sequence joins TRBV18 and TRBJ2-5; possibly TRBD1 for D (5 bases). Germline V gives CDR1 KGHSH, CDR2 LQKENI. There are 12 residues in the CDR3. V gave up 2 bases and J gave up 5 bases, with 6 bases separating them. CDR3 DNA: TGTGCCAGCTCACCAGGGGCGGAGACCCAGTACTTC. Residues: CASSPGAETQYF.

This chain links TRBV5-1 with TRBJ1-1; D unresolved. Germline V gene data show CDR1 as SGHRS and CDR2 as YFSETQ. Deletions cut 0 bases from V and 0 bases from J, with 6 bases between. The CDR3 sequence is 14 residues long. Written as DNA, the CDR3 is TGCGCCAGCAGCTTGGAACTCATGAACACTGAAGCTTTCTTT. Translation gives CASSLELMNTEAFF.

This clone is a singleton in its sample. The chain joins TRBV2 to TRBJ2-7; 7 nucleotides align to TRBD2. From germline, CDR1 is SNHLY and CDR2 FYNNEI. The CDR3 loop spans 14 amino acids. V lost 4 bases to trimming and J lost 3 bases; unmatched junction nucleotides: 6. Here the CDR3 reads CASSAQGGDYEQYF. In DNA, the CDR3 is TGTGCCAGCAGTGCCCAGGGAGGGGACTACGAGCAGTACTTC.

The CDR3 bases are TGCGCCAGCAGAGACGCGGGACAGGGTGTGAAAAAACTGTTTTTT. The encoded protein is CASRDAGQGVKKLFF. The genes are TRBV4-1 and TRBJ1-4, with TRBD1 matching 9 bases. J gave up 9 bases and V 6 bases, and 11 bases lay outside the gene matches. The CDR3 covers 15 residues. Germline assignment: CDR1 MGHRA and CDR2 YSYEKL.

The rearrangement uses TRBV6-5 and TRBJ1-6, with 8 bases matching TRBD1. This CDR3 has 13 amino acids. CDR1 MNHEY and CDR2 SVGAGI come from the germline V gene. With 6 bases clipped from V and 10 bases from J, the junction kept 5 bases outside the gene matches. CDR3: CASRDRVKSPLHF. CDR3 DNA: TGTGCCAGCAGGGACAGGGTCAAATCACCCCTCCACTTT.

V gene TRBV19 combines with J gene TRBJ1-6; D is possibly TRBD1 (5 bases). Germline values: CDR1 LNHDA, CDR2 SQIVND (reference sequence). CDR3 length: 15 amino acids. V lost 0 bases, J lost 7 bases, and 10 bases lay in between. The CDR3 sequence: CASSIDRAENSPLHF. The DNA of the CDR3 is TGTGCCAGTAGTATAGACAGGGCGGAGAATTCACCCCTCCACTTT. The full variable domain, rest sourced from reference TRBV19 and TRBJ1-6, is DGGITQSPKYLFRKEGQNVTLSCEQNLNHDAMYWYRQDPGQGLRLIYYSQIVNDFQKGDIAEGYSVSREKKESFPLTVTSAQKNPTAFYLCASSIDRAENSPLHFGNGTRLTVT.

This chain connects TRBV5-1 to TRBJ1-2; no clear D. V was pared by 4 bases and J by 5 bases, with 18 bases between. The germline V gene encodes CDR1 SGHRS and CDR2 YFSETQ. The CDR3 runs to 15 residues. The CDR3 here is CASSPPGVGRYGYTF. The CDR3 coding sequence is TGCGCCAGCAGCCCGCCCGGGGTCGGGCGGTATGGCTACACCTTC.